The rows below give T cell receptor beta chains drawn from one sample of a study of CD8 T cells in ankylosing spondylitis. TCRdb passed the 5' RACE reads through MiXCR, listing each CDR3 protein once. Counted here are roughly 200,000 distinct CDR3 sequences, 13% occurring once; the ten biggest clones make up more than 15%. The sample comprised blood, either unsorted or a sorted T cell fraction (not recorded which). Source of these receptors: a male donor with ankylosing spondylitis or in good health (not recorded which). CDR3s include the opening cysteine and the closing phenylalanine or tryptophan. A D gene is named only where the DNA matches it firmly. A clone size is listed for some rows: how often the clone was seen (once, few, many), or a class if it is expanded.

size,D,V,J,CDR3,DNA
many,NA,TRBV29-1,TRBJ2-5,CSVPISQGQETQYF,TGCAGCGTTCCGATCTCACAGGGCCAAGAGACCCAGTACTTC
NA,NA,TRBV27,TRBJ2-7,CASSLRGVDYEQYF,TGTGCCAGCAGTTTGAGAGGAGTCGACTACGAGCAGTACTTC
many,NA,TRBV4-1,TRBJ1-4,CASSQGPVGEKLFF,TGCGCCAGCAGCCAAGGGCCAGTGGGTGAAAAACTGTTTTTT
NA,NA,TRBV7-6,TRBJ1-1,CASKPIEGNTEAFF,TGTGCCAGCAAACCGATAGAGGGGAACACTGAAGCTTTCTTT
NA,TRBD1,TRBV27,TRBJ2-7,CASSFSTGGGYEQYF,TGTGCCAGCAGTTTTTCTACAGGGGGTGGATACGAGCAGTACTTC
NA,TRBD1,TRBV14,TRBJ2-7,CASSPQGVRGEQYF,TGTGCCAGCAGCCCCCAGGGGGTCAGAGGGGAGCAGTACTTC
NA,TRBD2,TRBV11-2,TRBJ2-2,CASSLETSGTDTGELFF,TGTGCCAGCAGCTTAGAGACTAGCGGGACCGACACCGGGGAGCTGTTTTTT
NA,TRBD1,TRBV10-2,TRBJ2-7,CASSETGALEQYF,TGCGCCAGCAGTGAGACAGGGGCCTTAGAGCAGTACTTC
few,TRBD1,TRBV5-6,TRBJ2-7,CASSSGTGGEQYF,TGTGCCAGCAGCTCCGGGACAGGAGGCGAGCAGTACTTC
NA,TRBD2,TRBV5-6,TRBJ2-5,CASRVSGGLQETQYF,TGTGCCAGCAGGGTCTCGGGAGGACTCCAAGAGACCCAGTACTTC
NA,NA,TRBV4-1,TRBJ2-5,CASSPGGVRFGETQYF,TGCGCCAGCAGCCCTGGCGGGGTGAGGTTCGGAGAGACCCAGTACTTC
many,NA,TRBV29-1,TRBJ2-1,CSVVGPHVAYNEQFF,TGCAGCGTTGTCGGGCCACACGTAGCCTACAATGAGCAGTTCTTC
few,NA,TRBV14,TRBJ2-1,CASSQWGSSYNEQFF,TGTGCCAGCAGCCAGTGGGGGAGCTCCTACAATGAGCAGTTCTTC
many,NA,TRBV27,TRBJ1-5,CASSPTWGSNQPQHF,TGTGCCAGCAGTCCTACTTGGGGTAGCAATCAGCCCCAGCATTTT
many,TRBD1,TRBV6-1,TRBJ2-1,CASSEGDRGKQFF,TGTGCCAGCAGTGAAGGGGACAGGGGTAAGCAGTTCTTC
few,NA,TRBV7-8,TRBJ2-7,CASSIMTAGSSYEQYF,TGTGCCAGCAGCATAATGACGGCCGGAAGCTCCTACGAGCAGTACTTC
many,NA,TRBV7-2,TRBJ2-1,CASSYDNEQFF,TGTGCCAGCAGCTATGACAATGAGCAGTTCTTC
NA,NA,TRBV10-3,TRBJ2-1,CAIGRGLDNEQFF,TGTGCCATCGGGCGGGGGCTAGACAATGAGCAGTTCTTC
NA,TRBD2,TRBV5-6,TRBJ2-1,CASSLKERGRDNEQFF,TGTGCCAGCAGCTTGAAGGAGCGCGGGAGGGACAATGAGCAGTTCTTC
few,NA,TRBV12-3/TRBV12-4,TRBJ1-1,CASSFSSPEAFF,TGTGCCAGCAGTTTTTCGTCCCCTGAGGCTTTCTTT
NA,NA,TRBV20-1,TRBJ2-5,CSASPGTGETQYF,TGCAGTGCTAGTCCGGGGACGGGGGAGACCCAGTACTTC
few,NA,TRBV12-3/TRBV12-4,TRBJ2-5,CASSSGEGTETQYF,TGTGCCAGCTCCTCAGGGGAGGGGACAGAGACCCAGTACTTC
NA,NA,TRBV5-6,TRBJ2-1,CASSALKGGADYKGEQFF,TGTGCCAGCAGCGCGTTGAAAGGCGGGGCAGACTACAAGGGTGAGCAGTTCTTC
NA,NA,TRBV25-1,TRBJ2-1,CASSVDRVGEQFF,TGTGCCAGCAGTGTTGACAGAGTTGGTGAGCAGTTCTTC
NA,TRBD2,TRBV5-1,TRBJ2-7,CASSFASGRDPYEQYF,TGCGCCAGCAGCTTCGCTAGCGGGAGGGATCCCTACGAGCAGTACTTC
few,NA,TRBV27,TRBJ2-1,CASSYRHAAYNEQFF,TGTGCCAGCAGTTATAGACACGCCGCCTACAATGAGCAGTTCTTC
few,NA,TRBV30,TRBJ2-1,CAWSVSGYNEQFF,TGTGCCTGGAGTGTTAGCGGTTACAATGAGCAGTTCTTC
NA,TRBD1,TRBV9,TRBJ1-1,CASSVAGDRRFENTEAFF,TGTGCCAGCAGCGTAGCTGGGGACAGGAGGTTTGAGAACACTGAAGCTTTCTTT
few,TRBD1,TRBV12-5,TRBJ2-3,CASGPPGGLGTDTQYF,TGTGCTAGTGGTCCACCAGGGGGTTTGGGCACAGATACGCAGTATTTT
NA,NA,TRBV21-1,TRBJ2-5,CASSSQTGGRETQYF,TGTGCCAGCAGCTCCCAGACAGGGGGCAGAGAGACCCAGTACTTC
few,NA,TRBV3-1,TRBJ1-1,CASSQGDGNTEAFF,TGTGCCAGCAGCCAAGGGGATGGTAACACTGAAGCTTTCTTT
NA,NA,TRBV11-3,TRBJ2-7,CASSSRDTQRYEQYF,TGTGCCAGCAGCTCCCGGGACACCCAGAGGTACGAGCAGTACTTC